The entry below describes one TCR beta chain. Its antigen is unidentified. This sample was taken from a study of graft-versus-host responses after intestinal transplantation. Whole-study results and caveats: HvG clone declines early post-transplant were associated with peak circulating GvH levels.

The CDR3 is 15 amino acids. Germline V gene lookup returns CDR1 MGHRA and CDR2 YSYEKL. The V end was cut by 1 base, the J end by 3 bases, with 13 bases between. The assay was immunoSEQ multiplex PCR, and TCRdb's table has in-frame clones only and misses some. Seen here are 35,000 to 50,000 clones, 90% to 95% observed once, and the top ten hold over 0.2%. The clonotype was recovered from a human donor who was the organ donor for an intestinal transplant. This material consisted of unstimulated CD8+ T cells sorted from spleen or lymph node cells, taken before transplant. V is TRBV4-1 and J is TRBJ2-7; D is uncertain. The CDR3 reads CASSQGVDWSYEQYF. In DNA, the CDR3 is TGCGCCAGCAGCCAAGGGGTTGATTGGAGCTACGAGCAGTACTTC.